This TCR beta chain originates from a study of shared clonotypes between healthy human individuals. CD45RO-negative, CCR7-selected cells formed the naive CD8 fraction, which excluded terminally differentiated effector memory CD45RA+ cells. Using immunoSEQ multiplex PCR, the repertoire was profiled, and TCRdb retains in-frame clones only, with some absent. The sample holds some 2.1 million clones, roughly 95% seen once. Germline values: CDR1 MNHEY, CDR2 SVGAGI. Losses at the gene ends were 0 bases for V and 2 bases for J; bases not matched to a gene: 6. The CDR3 is 16 residues long. The gene calls are TRBV6-5 and TRBJ2-7; 8 nucleotides line up with TRBD2. The clonotype originates from a man aged 18 to 35 in good health. Some clones in this sample may be carry-over from other donors' samples. Material: naive CD8+ T cells from PBMCs. CDR3 in DNA: TGTGCCAGCAGTTACTCCAGCGGGAGCCGGGCCTACGAGCAGTACTTC. This gives the protein CASSYSSGSRAYEQYF.